The entry that follows covers one TCR beta chain sequence. Its binding antigen is unknown. A read error may account for a junction end that differs from germline. The data belong to a study of cytomegalovirus exposure and HLA in healthy donors (dated by TCRdb to the late 2010s). Looking at the study overall: In an earlier analysis of around 540 of the donors, less than 350 Gb of sequence data and approximately 120 million unique TCR beta sequences from about 179 million T cells were reported. An early release covering more than 500 HLA-typed donors comprised about 300 gigabases of sequencing data and approximately 85 million unique TCR sequences. Among the roughly 390 genotyped donors, around 79% belonged to the genetic ancestry cluster associated with self-reported Caucasian donors. The aim of the study was to test whether cataloging public T cell receptors could identify signatures of past pathogen exposure. The T cell repertoires of 670 or so subjects were profiled by immunosequencing and related to cytomegalovirus serostatus. Besides the first cohort of roughly 700 subjects, a separate validation cohort made up of about 120 different subjects was used. To predict cytomegalovirus infection status, the study brought together high-throughput TCR immunosequencing, statistical association of individual TCRs with disease status, and machine learning. A later analysis re-examined previously published TCR beta repertoires from more than 550 donors and added high-resolution HLA genotyping to investigate patterns of TCR occurrence. The later analysis used no new phenotypic data to find candidate immune exposures, relying instead on TCR beta sequences and their occurrence across donors. An earlier analysis of approximately 640 of the donors applied high-throughput TCR beta sequencing to assess whether each TCR beta V gene segment acted as functional or pseudogenic. Donor age, sex, ethnicity and CMV serostatus were compiled alongside the repertoire data. A later genetic analysis used genome-wide SNP genotypes for about 60% of the roughly 670 donors, treating that subset as a discovery cohort. Every repertoire in the discovery cohort had been generated on one and the same sequencing platform. HLA typing covered class I and class II loci at four-digit resolution. Typing coverage varied by locus: roughly 629-640 donors for A, B, C, DRB1 and DQB1; around 560 for DQA1; about 570 for DPA1; roughly 450 for DPB1. Roughly five DR-DQ haplotypes were handled as single units for association and clustering, since linkage in the cohort was strong. Among a few hundred genotyped donors of the cohort, an average of around 240,000 unique TCR beta nucleotide sequences were sequenced per donor, roughly 18% of them non-productive.

The cohort was made up of about 610 healthy bone marrow donors. All cohort members were sampled while nominally healthy, although unrecorded immune exposures were likely present. The donor was CMV seropositive and was included in the group of 250 to 350 seropositive cohort members. Every donor gave a peripheral blood sample, and the peripheral blood mononuclear cells from that sample were used for TCR beta sequencing. The Qiagen DNeasy Blood Extraction Kit was used to extract genomic DNA from the blood cell samples. The germline V gene sets CDR1 to SGHTA and CDR2 to FQGTGA. The cysteine opens and the phenylalanine closes a CDR3 of 11 amino acids. Left in the record is the CDR3 DNA by itself, 33 bases read in frame from the first base. The method behind the library was the immunoSEQ multiplex PCR assay. A mixture of 60 forward primers for TCR Vbeta segments and 13 reverse primers for TCR Jbeta segments was used in the multiplex PCR. The CDR3 region of rearranged TCR beta genes was amplified from genomic DNA by a multiplex PCR assay. The Illumina HiSeq System was used to sequence the amplified TCR beta libraries as 87-base-pair reads. As for the original processing: A later analysis counted about 76 million unique TCR beta chains across the 690 or so repertoires, and roughly 10 million of these chains were shared by at least two donors. To remove PCR and sequencing errors, raw reads were error-corrected and collapsed into unique sequences using a nearest-neighbor algorithm that merged closely related sequences. To assign V, D and J gene segments, CDR3 sequences were aligned to IMGT reference sequences. For a sequence to be retained, at least a six-nucleotide match to both a V gene segment and a J gene segment was required. A rearrangement counted as productive if the CDR3 had no stop codons and remained in frame with V and J, and every other rearrangement counted as non-productive. Following IMGT convention, CDR3 was defined as the stretch from the second conserved V-encoded cysteine to the conserved J-encoded phenylalanine. The earlier analysis of about 640 of the donors excluded any sequence lacking an unambiguous match to a single V gene segment. In an earlier analysis of some 590 of the donors, V segments were called functional above 56.7% productive rearrangements and were called segregating when the between-donor standard deviation exceeded 5%. A statistical classification framework was built for diagnosing cytomegalovirus status from the catalog of TCR beta chain sequences. In a later analysis, V and J genes were assigned by comparing TCR nucleotide sequences against IMGT/GENE-DB human TR gene sequences. In a later analysis, CDR3 sequences and most-parsimonious VDJ recombination scenarios were assigned using the TCRdist pipeline. In a later analysis, every TCR beta chain was defined by the combination of its CDR3 amino acid sequence and its V-gene family, and reads without a unique V-gene family were dropped. In a later analysis, a few hundred highly shared, low-generation-probability nucleotide sequences were removed to address suspected cross-contamination and a sequencing artifact. In a later analysis, a clonal expansion index was calculated for each public chain from normalized within-repertoire ranks of inferred template counts. In a later analysis, generation probabilities were computed using a VDJ recombination model fitted to out-of-frame rearrangements, and the results were checked against IGoR. Hypergeometric tests were used in a later analysis to score TCR-TCR, TCR-HLA and TCR-CMV co-occurrence, with a repertoire-size bias correction applied to the TCR pairs. A later analysis estimated false discovery rates by permuting HLA or CMV assignments 20 times. In a later analysis, co-occurring TCRs were grouped using DBSCAN, and TCRdist sequence similarity was added for clustering within HLA-allele-positive subsets. Repertoires with fewer than 30,000 or more than 120,000 public chains were left out of co-occurrence clustering, as were a handful of repertoires with anomalous nucleotide sharing. Imported from immuneACCESS, the table was reduced by TCRdb to in-frame sequences with V and J called. These copies leave out some clones; in studies compared against another copy, an unresolved V gene accounts for under half, and the cause of the remainder is not known. The V and J calls and the clone size are those of that table, but D and trimming were determined from the DNA. This sample gives about 120,000 clones in total; around three quarters of them show up just once. The ten largest clones take up approximately 4% of the sample.

Summary of the overall study and its limitations: A later genetic analysis associated a missense DCLRE1C variant with V-gene and J-gene trimming of TCR beta chains, and an independent cohort replicated the association. Most CMV-associated TCR beta chains appeared to be HLA-restricted in a later analysis, and the HLA associations seemed to be driven largely by CMV exposure. A later analysis reported that several top co-occurrence clusters appeared linked to parvovirus B19, influenza, CMV and Epstein-Barr virus. In a later analysis, HLA-associated TCR beta chains were found to be more clonally expanded and to have lower generation probabilities than equally common non-associated chains. In an earlier analysis of about 550 of the donors, most TCR beta V segments were observed in productive rearrangements about 90% or about 30% of the time, broadly matching IMGT annotations. A further reported finding was that TCR beta sequences accurately predicted the HLA-A and HLA-B alleles for most subjects in the first cohort. While some public TCRs were present in many individuals, most TCR sequences turned up only very rarely across donors. Assigning TCR associations to individual alleles was difficult when HLA alleles, especially DR and DQ, strongly co-occurred. Only TCR beta chains were sequenced in this cohort, and the absence of alpha or paired-chain data limited detectable features. Presence/absence analyses assumed roughly uniform sequencing depth across donors, an assumption that may not hold. The classifier was reported to diagnose cytomegalovirus status with high specificity and sensitivity in both the original cohort and the validation cohort. Immune exposure information for the cohort was limited to CMV serostatus. The earlier analysis of around 600 of the donors excluded 15 to 20 rarely observed V segments, including chromosome 9 orphons, because counts were too low. In a later analysis, some 18,000 TCR beta sequences were associated with specific HLA alleles at a false discovery rate of 0.05. A later genetic analysis reported fewer N-insertions in productive TCRs among donors in an Asian-associated ancestry cluster than the approximately 700-donor mean. In vitro tests confirmed that a few of the cytomegalovirus-associated TCR beta chains recognize cytomegalovirus antigens. A total of 150 to 200 TCR beta chains were listed by the study as associated with cytomegalovirus. It was suggested by the authors that the approach could potentially be generalized to other disease states and immunological phenotypes. Because HLA typing was missing for some donors at each locus, association tests included only the typed subset. Because the 87-base-pair reads could not distinguish some IMGT-functional V segments, including TRBV6-2 and TRBV6-3, those segments were excluded. In a later analysis, the rate of TCR association differed among HLA loci, with DRB1 alleles having the most associated TCRs and HLA-C alleles having the fewest. The sequencing pipeline was judged likely to have produced a cluster of highly shared sequence variants as a technical artifact. Correlated functional status among segregating V segments might reflect linkage disequilibrium, but an unknown experimental factor could not be ruled out.

The receptor comes from a man aged 30 to 45 in good health and CMV-seropositive. Sequencing was carried out using PBMCs. The chain is assembled from TRBV7-3 and TRBJ2-7, with no reliable assignment of the D segment. The CDR3 protein is CASSLWQVQNF. The DNA reads TGTGCCAGCAGCTTATGGCAGGTTCAAAACTTC.